This TCR beta chain derives from a study of shared clonotypes between healthy human individuals. The study, taken as a whole, reports: Shared across several donors were about 4.6% of the naive CD4 clonotypes.

The CDR3 is 16 amino acids. After removal of 5 bases from V and 4 bases from J, the junction contained 7 bases not matched to a gene. From germline, CDR1 is SGHAT and CDR2 FQNNGV. A remark on this clone: No antigen is known for it.

Using immunoSEQ multiplex PCR, the repertoire was profiled, and TCRdb retains in-frame clones only, with some absent. The sample shows 950,000 to 1,100,000 clones, 70% to 80% of them seen only once. Sequenced sample: memory CD4+ T cells from PBMCs. Documented subset: CD45RA-negative fraction. This TCR was sampled from a man aged 18 to 29 in good health. Some clones in this sample may be carry-over from other donors' samples. The chain employs TRBV11-2 and TRBJ2-1; 11 bases match TRBD2. CDR3 amino acids: CASSLLGLAAYNEQFF. The CDR3 DNA reads TGTGCCAGCAGCCTATTGGGACTAGCGGCATACAATGAGCAGTTCTTC. Variable domain in full (rest from reference TRBV11-2 and TRBJ2-1): EAGVAQSPRYKIIEKRQSVAFWCNPISGHATLYWYQQILGQGPKLLIQFQNNGVVDDSQLPKDRFSAERLKGVDSTLKIQPAKLEDSAVYLCASSLLGLAAYNEQFFGPGTRLTVL.